The 19 T cell receptor beta chains below were found in one sample sequenced in a study of blood T cell repertoires in COVID-19. TCRdb's table, derived via immunoSEQ multiplex PCR, lists solely in-frame clones and lacks some. Of 450,000 to 500,000 clones listed, roughly nine tenths were seen once; the top ten hold 0.7%. Specimen: PBMCs or T cells enriched from blood (not recorded which). The receptors were sampled from a woman younger than 30 who had recovered from COVID-19.

The rearrangement uses TRBV11-2 and TRBJ2-1; 7 bases align to TRBD2. CDR1 and CDR2 (germline): SGHAT, FQNNGV. The CDR3 loop spans 13 amino acids. With V trimmed by 1 base and J by 6 bases, 0 bases remained unmatched. Written as DNA, the CDR3 is TGTGCCAGCAGCTTAGGGGGGGGCAATGAGCAGTTCTTC. Protein sequence: CASSLGGGNEQFF.

The chain carries TRBV4-2 and TRBJ1-4; 11 positions agree with TRBD1. CDR1 and CDR2 (germline): LGHNA, YNFKEQ. Trimming cost V 0 bases and J 7 bases; bases outside gene matches: 4. This CDR3 is built from 16 residues. Here the CDR3 DNA reads TGTGCCAGCAGCCAAGATAGGACAGGGGGCTTTGAAAAACTGTTTTTT. It is translated as CASSQDRTGGFEKLFF.

This clone came up once. The chain carries TRBV7-2 and TRBJ1-1; no clear D. Germline V CDR1 and CDR2: SGHTA, FQGNSA. The CDR3 has 14 amino acids. The ends were cut back, 1 base at V and 5 bases at J, with 11 bases in the middle. CDR3 in DNA: TGTGCCAGCAGCTTAGATCCGGGTTGGACTGAAGCTTTCTTT. Translating it yields CASSLDPGWTEAFF.

The chain couples TRBV15 to TRBJ2-2, with 8 bases aligning to TRBD1. This CDR3 contains 14 residues. V shed 7 bases and J 3 bases; nucleotides not matched to a gene: 4. Looked up from germline, CDR1 is LNHNV and CDR2 is YYDKDF (reference sequence). The CDR3 region has the DNA TGTGCCACCAAGGCAGGGGGCGACACCGGGGAGCTGTTTTTT. Protein product: CATKAGGDTGELFF.

The genes are TRBV7-9 and TRBJ1-3; D perhaps matches TRBD1 (6 bases). Germline CDR1 and CDR2: SEHNR and FQNEAQ (reference sequence). Trimming took off 6 bases at V and 1 base at J, with 13 bases between the two ends. The CDR3 contains 15 residues. The CDR3 reads CASRKDRSSGNTIYF. The CDR3 nucleotides read TGTGCCAGCAGAAAAGACAGGAGTTCTGGAAACACCATATATTTT.

V usage is TRBV5-1 and J usage is TRBJ2-5; D unclear. Germline CDR1 is SGHRS and CDR2 is YFSETQ. The ends were cut back, 4 bases at V and 1 base at J, with 11 bases in the middle. The CDR3 extends over 14 amino acids. CDR3 nucleotides: TGCGCCAGCAGCCCCGGAGCTTTCCAAGAGACCCAGTACTTC. It translates to CASSPGAFQETQYF.

The chain links TRBV3-1 (or the pseudogene TRBV3-2) to TRBJ2-7; TRBD1 agrees at 8 bases. The CDR3 is 14 amino acids. J lost 7 bases, V lost 1 base, and 6 bases had no gene match. CDR1 and CDR2 from the germline V gene are LGHDT and YNNKEL (reference sequence). The CDR3 DNA reads as TGTGCCAGCAGCCAAGGGACAGGGTTTTGGGAGCAGTACTTC. The encoded protein is CASSQGTGFWEQYF.

CDR3 protein: CASSYSGGLGTEAFF. The CDR3 DNA follows: TGTGCCAGCAGTTACTCCGGGGGGCTGGGGACTGAAGCTTTCTTT. The chain uses TRBV6-5 and TRBJ1-1, with a weak D call TRBD1 (6 bases). The germline V and J ends were trimmed by 0 bases and 5 bases, with 13 bases remaining between them. The CDR3 consists of 15 residues. CDR1 is MNHEY and CDR2 is SVGAGI in the germline V gene.

V gene TRBV27 combines with J gene TRBJ1-2; D is uncertain. Germline-derived CDR1 and CDR2 are MNHEY and SMNVEV (reference sequence). V was shortened by 3 bases and J by 0 bases, with 11 bases between the two germline ends. This CDR3 has 15 amino acids. The CDR3 nucleotides read TGTGCCAGCAGTTTTGGGCCCCCCTCTAACTATGGCTACACCTTC. Its translation: CASSFGPPSNYGYTF.

V and J are TRBV6-6 and TRBJ2-7, with 7 bases matching TRBD2. The CDR3 length is 16 residues. Germline values: CDR1 MNHNY, CDR2 SVGAGI (reference sequence). The V gene end was trimmed by 6 bases and the J gene end by 0 bases; junction bases not matched to a gene: 11. The CDR3: CASRPLVGGDSYEQYF. The DNA for the CDR3 is TGTGCCAGCAGACCCCTGGTGGGGGGGGACTCCTACGAGCAGTACTTC.

The chain carries TRBV2 and TRBJ1-5; D not resolved. CDR1 and CDR2 from the germline V gene are SNHLY and FYNNEI. The CDR3 has 13 residues. Trimming left V 3 bases short and J 5 bases short, with 8 bases between. CDR3 in DNA: TGTGCCAGCAGTGAGGCAGGTTATCAGCCCCAGCATTTT. It yields the protein CASSEAGYQPQHF.

The J gene is TRBJ1-4, the V gene TRBV11-2; possible D gene TRBD1, 5 bases. V was clipped by 3 bases and J by 7 bases, with 12 bases between them. The CDR3 has 14 amino acids. From germline, CDR1 is SGHAT and CDR2 FQNNGV. The CDR3 is CASSFGQGAEKLFF. In DNA form, the CDR3 reads TGTGCCAGCAGCTTCGGGCAGGGTGCTGAAAAACTGTTTTTT.

This chain connects TRBV4-2 to TRBJ2-7, with a possible D match to TRBD1 (6 bases). The V and J ends lost 1 base and 3 bases respectively, with 16 bases between them. CDR1 and CDR2 from the germline V gene are LGHNA and YNFKEQ. This CDR3 has 16 amino acids. The CDR3 nucleotides read TGTGCCAGCAGCCAAGGCACAGGGAAAAGGAGCTACGAGCAGTACTTC. Protein sequence: CASSQGTGKRSYEQYF.

The chain uses TRBV5-1 and TRBJ2-2; 9 bases agree with TRBD1. Germline CDR1 is SGHRS and CDR2 is YFSETQ. This CDR3 is 15 amino acids long. V shed 6 bases and J 6 bases; nucleotides not matched to a gene: 9. CDR3 sequence (DNA): TGCGCCAGCACCTGGACAGGGGCCGGGGCCGGGGAGCTGTTTTTT. Amino acid sequence: CASTWTGAGAGELFF.

The chain couples TRBV30 to TRBJ1-2; D is possibly TRBD1 (5 bases). This CDR3 comprises 13 residues. V was cut by 4 bases and J by 7 bases, with 16 bases left in between. CDR1 is GTSNPN and CDR2 is SVGIG in the germline V gene (reference sequence). CDR3 sequence: CAWTGTLGGGYTF. DNA for the CDR3: TGTGCCTGGACCGGGACTCTTGGGGGTGGCTACACCTTC.

The CDR3 reads CASTQTGPGHNLGNQPQHF. Written as DNA, the CDR3 is TGTGCCAGCACCCAGACAGGGCCCGGACATAACCTTGGCAATCAGCCCCAGCATTTT. The V and J genes are TRBV21-1 and TRBJ1-5; the D call TRBD1 from the table was never checked on the DNA. TRBV21-1 counts as a pseudogene. The length of the CDR3 is 19 residues.

This chain links TRBV28 with TRBJ1-5; TRBD1 matches at 7 bases. The CDR3 has 16 amino acids. V gave up 5 bases and J gave up 1 base; unmatched junction bases: 8. CDR1 MDHEN and CDR2 SYDVKM come from the germline V gene. CDR3 protein: CASSPIQGQSNQPQHF. For the CDR3, the DNA is TGTGCCAGCAGTCCAATACAGGGGCAGAGCAATCAGCCCCAGCATTTT.

The V gene is TRBV27, the J gene TRBJ1-2, with a possible D match to TRBD1 (5 bases). There are 15 residues in the CDR3. Trimming stripped 0 bases from V and 7 bases from J, with 15 bases between. In germline, CDR1 is MNHEY, CDR2 SMNVEV (reference sequence). DNA for the CDR3: TGTGCCAGCAGTTTATCAGCAGGGCTCGGGTTTGGCTACACCTTC. Translated: CASSLSAGLGFGYTF.

This clone was observed a single time. The chain has TRBV19 and TRBJ1-5, with TRBD1 identical over 8 bases. This CDR3 is 16 amino acids long. Per the germline V gene, CDR1 is LNHDA and CDR2 is SQIVND (reference sequence). Trimming at V came to 2 bases and at J to 6 bases, leaving 9 bases not matched to a gene. CDR3 amino acids: CASSIPDRGVGQPQHF. The CDR3 bases are TGTGCCAGTAGTATACCCGACAGGGGAGTCGGTCAGCCCCAGCATTTT.